The 8 T cell receptor beta chains in this list originate from one sample, sequenced in a study of CD8+ T cells in alopecia areata. Extracted RNA was reverse transcribed into cDNA, the sequencing template. Only in-frame clones appear in the TCRdb table, and some are missing; sequencing was by immunoSEQ multiplex PCR. The data contain 200,000 or so clones, roughly 40% of them singletons. Treatment given: oral pan-JAK inhibitor, 5-10 mg twice daily. The sample consisted of CD4+ T cells sorted from blood, taken at approximately week 36, from a patient treated with tofacitinib. The receptors were gathered from a human donor with alopecia areata.

This clone has a handful of counts. The V call is TRBV7-2, the J call TRBJ1-4; D is undetermined. The germline V gene has CDR1 SGHTA and CDR2 FQGNSA. The CDR3 runs 15 residues. V was clipped by 3 bases and J by 0 bases, with 8 bases between them. The CDR3 sequence is CASSFVEATNEKLFF. The CDR3 DNA reads TGTGCCAGCAGCTTCGTTGAGGCAACTAATGAAAAACTGTTTTTT.

The chain employs TRBV12-5 and TRBJ2-1, with D possibly matching TRBD2 (5 bases). CDR1 and CDR2 from the germline V gene are LGHNT and FRNRAP. The CDR3 totals 14 residues. With 1 base removed from V and 5 bases from J, the gap between germline ends came to 9 bases. DNA of the CDR3: TGTGCTAGTGGTTTGGGAAGCGGTCACAATGAGCAGTTCTTC. Its protein is CASGLGSGHNEQFF.

This clone was seen many times. The chain is built from TRBV6-6 and TRBJ2-6; D gene unclear. The germline CDR1 and CDR2 sequences are MNHNY and SVGAGI (reference sequence). The CDR3 extends over 16 amino acids. V lost 6 bases and J lost 0, with 12 bases in between. The CDR3: CASSPNPISGANVLTF. The CDR3 nucleotides read TGTGCCAGCAGCCCTAATCCGATCTCTGGGGCCAACGTCCTGACTTTC.

This clone has only a few counts. The chain couples TRBV30 to TRBJ1-1; a weak D match, TRBD1 (5 bases). The CDR3 covers 14 residues. Germline values: CDR1 GTSNPN, CDR2 SVGIG (reference sequence). The V and J ends lost 1 base and 3 bases respectively, with 12 bases between them. In nucleotides, the CDR3 is TGTGCCTGGAGTGGGGGACGGTTAGACACTGAAGCTTTCTTT. Encoded protein: CAWSGGRLDTEAFF. Full variable domain (outside the CDR3, taken from reference TRBV30 and TRBJ1-1): SQTIHQWPATLVQPVGSPLSLECTVEGTSNPNLYWYRQAAGRGLQLLFYSVGIGQISSEVPQNLSASRPQDRQFILSSKKLLLSDSGFYLCAWSGGRLDTEAFFGQGTRLTVV.

This sequence joins TRBV30 and TRBJ2-7; 8 bases line up with TRBD2. There are 14 residues in the CDR3. J gave up 1 base and V 4 bases, and 6 bases lay outside the gene matches. CDR1 is GTSNPN and CDR2 is SVGIG in the germline V gene (reference sequence). The chain's CDR3 is CAWTSGPLSYEQYF. CDR3 DNA: TGTGCCTGGACTAGCGGGCCATTATCCTACGAGCAGTACTTC.

In the case of this clone: The junction differs from germline at one of its ends, possibly a read error. The chain joins TRBV18 to TRBJ2-3, with a possible D match to TRBD2 (5 bases). The CDR3 spans 14 residues. CDR1 KGHSH and CDR2 LQKENI come from the germline V gene. In nucleotides, the CDR3 is TGTGCCAGCTCAGCACCAGCCGGGGCAGATACGCAGTATTTT. Protein sequence: CASSAPAGADTQYF.

The V call is TRBV5-1, the J call TRBJ2-7; weak D call: TRBD1 (5 bases). Looked up from germline, CDR1 is SGHRS and CDR2 is YFSETQ. This CDR3 is built from 15 residues. V dropped 0 bases and J dropped 3 bases, with 13 bases sitting between them. CDR3 residues: CASSLGQTKFYEQYF. CDR3 nucleotide sequence: TGCGCCAGCAGCTTGGGACAGACGAAATTCTACGAGCAGTACTTC. The variable domain in full, with the rest retrieved from reference TRBV5-1 and TRBJ2-7, is KAGVTQTPRYLIKTRGQQVTLSCSPISGHRSVSWYQQTPGQGLQFLFEYFSETQRNKGNFPGRFSGRQFSNSRSEMNVSTLELGDSALYLCASSLGQTKFYEQYFGPGTRLTVT.

In its sample, this clone was seen many times. The sample contains more than one DNA sequence encoding this CDR3. The chain uses TRBV7-9 and TRBJ2-7, with TRBD2 matching over 13 bases. The CDR3 runs 14 residues. Germline-derived CDR1 and CDR2 are SEHNR and FQNEAQ (reference sequence). V was pared by 5 bases and J by 3 bases, with 1 base of the junction left unmatched. This CDR3 is CASSRTSGSYEQYF. The CDR3 nucleotides are TGTGCCAGCAGCCGGACTAGCGGGAGCTACGAGCAGTACTTC.